This T cell receptor beta chain was captured by sequencing in a study of tumor and adjacent non-tumor tissue in lung cancer. About this clonotype itself: The junction and the germline gene differ at one end; a read error may be behind it.

This CDR3 has 15 residues. Germline-derived CDR1 and CDR2 are SGHNT and YENEEA. No cell sorting was done before RNA was extracted from the tissue. TCRbeta libraries were built with three rounds of nested PCR, modified from ARM-PCR. TCRdb called the multiplex PCR reads again in MiXCR, with one record for every CDR3 protein. The data show more than 120,000 distinct CDR3 sequences, with around 60% seen just once and approximately 18% held by the top ten. The clonotype was recovered from a man between 60 and 70 years old with small cell lung cancer. The gene calls are TRBV11-3 and TRBJ2-5, with a possible D match to TRBD1 (6 bases). Sequencing was performed on lung tumor tissue. CDR3 in amino acids: CASSTERGSQETQYF. The CDR3, as DNA: TGTGCCAGCAGCACTGAAAGGGGGTCCCAAGAGACCCAGTACTTT.